These 20 T cell receptor beta chains originate from one sample sequenced in a study of blood T cell repertoires in COVID-19. This table comes from immunoSEQ multiplex PCR, and its TCRdb copy is limited to in-frame clones, with some not included. Among about 440,000 clones, around 90% were seen once, and the ten largest hold 0.6%. The sample taken for sequencing was PBMCs or T cells enriched from blood (not recorded which). Source of these receptors: a man aged 18 to 30 who had recovered from COVID-19.

The chain is built from TRBV4-1 and TRBJ2-3, with 7 nucleotides matching TRBD2. CDR3 length equals 19 residues. V lost 0 bases and J lost 0; bases outside the gene matches: 12. Looked up from germline, CDR1 is MGHRA and CDR2 is YSYEKL. The CDR3 loop is CASSQDAARASGSTDTQYF. CDR3 nucleotide sequence: TGCGCCAGCAGCCAAGACGCGGCAAGGGCTAGCGGAAGCACAGATACGCAGTATTTT.

The CDR3 is CASSQGGLAVVTDTQYF. The CDR3 bases are TGCGCCAGCAGCCAGGGGGGACTAGCGGTCGTTACAGATACGCAGTATTTT. V usage is TRBV4-1 and J usage is TRBJ2-3; 11 bases line up with TRBD2. The CDR3 is made up of 17 amino acids. Germline assignment: CDR1 MGHRA and CDR2 YSYEKL. J was trimmed by 3 bases and V by 3 bases; bases with no gene match: 8.

This chain links TRBV27 with TRBJ1-6; D gene unclear. The CDR3 runs to 13 residues. V lost 2 bases, J lost 8 bases, and 7 bases lay in between. Germline V lookup: CDR1 MNHEY, CDR2 SMNVEV (reference sequence). The CDR3 DNA follows: TGTGCCAGCAGTTTAACGGTACATTCACCCCTCCACTTT. As protein: CASSLTVHSPLHF.

The V gene is TRBV6-5, the J gene TRBJ1-2; TRBD1 matches at 7 bases. CDR1 is MNHEY, CDR2 SVGAGI, per germline. CDR3 length: 15 residues. The junction had 15 bases not matched to a gene; V was cut back by 7 bases and J by 7 bases. CDR3 sequence reads: CASTIDRERHVGYTF. The CDR3 DNA sequence: TGTGCCAGCACCATCGACAGGGAACGCCATGTTGGCTACACCTTC.

The chain joins TRBV4-1 to TRBJ2-3, with 9 bases fitting TRBD1. V trimming: 2 bases; J trimming: 6 bases; junction bases outside the gene matches: 9. Germline V lookup: CDR1 MGHRA, CDR2 YSYEKL. This CDR3 is 16 amino acids long. CDR3: CASSQSLQGAFDTQYF. In nucleotides, the CDR3 is TGCGCCAGCAGCCAATCCCTACAGGGGGCGTTTGATACGCAGTATTTT.

The chain links TRBV6-1 to TRBJ1-6; 7 nucleotides line up with TRBD1. CDR3 size: 15 residues. J gave up 7 bases and V 5 bases, and 8 bases lay outside the gene matches. Germline CDR1 and CDR2: MNHNS and SASEGT. The CDR3 loop reads CASSSEWTGNSPLHF. CDR3 bases: TGTGCCAGCAGTTCCGAGTGGACAGGAAATTCACCCCTCCACTTT.

J is TRBJ1-5 and V is TRBV19, with 8 bases aligning to TRBD1. The CDR3 consists of 12 residues. Germline CDR1 LNHDA, CDR2 SQIVND (reference sequence). V gave up 4 bases and J gave up 14 bases; unmatched junction bases: 7. The CDR3 coding sequence is TGTGCCAGTAGTACTCTACAGGGGGGGGAGCATTTT. Translating it yields CASSTLQGGEHF.

The CDR3 sequence: CASSLVPRVNTEAFF. DNA for the CDR3: TGTGCCAGCAGCTTGGTTCCCAGGGTGAACACTGAAGCTTTCTTT. The gene calls are TRBV5-5 and TRBJ1-1, with D tentatively TRBD1 (5 bases). Trimming stripped 0 bases from V and 0 bases from J, with 9 bases between. The CDR3 length is 15 residues. CDR1 is SGHKS and CDR2 is YYEKEE in the germline V gene (reference sequence).

The chain uses TRBV6-5 and TRBJ1-3, with D possibly matching TRBD1 (6 bases). Trimming cost V 7 bases and J 4 bases, with 17 bases left between them. Germline CDR1 and CDR2: MNHEY and SVGAGI. The CDR3 has 15 amino acids. In DNA form, the CDR3 reads TGTGCCAGCACTAATCGACAGGTTGGGGGAAACACCATATATTTT. This encodes CASTNRQVGGNTIYF.

The chain has TRBV6-5 and TRBJ2-3, with D perhaps matching TRBD1 (6 bases). With 6 bases removed from V and 3 bases from J, the gap between germline ends came to 13 bases. In germline, CDR1 is MNHEY, CDR2 SVGAGI. CDR3 length equals 14 residues. The CDR3 sequence: CASRAGDRTDTQYF. The CDR3 DNA sequence: TGTGCCAGCAGGGCAGGGGATCGAACAGATACGCAGTATTTT.

V usage is TRBV28 and J usage is TRBJ1-6; TRBD1 agrees at 8 bases. Germline CDR1 and CDR2: MDHEN and SYDVKM. This CDR3 region has 15 residues. With V trimmed by 6 bases and J by 7 bases, 8 bases remained unmatched. The CDR3 nucleotides are TGTGCCAGCAGCCTTCTTCGACAGGGGAATTCACCCCTCCACTTT. This sequence encodes CASSLLRQGNSPLHF.

This chain joins TRBV6-5 and TRBJ2-2; D is perhaps TRBD1 (5 bases). Trimming took 0 bases from V and 4 from J, leaving 9 bases between them. CDR1 and CDR2 (germline): MNHEY, SVGAGI. The CDR3 runs 15 residues. The CDR3 loop is CASSYSTTVTGELFF. DNA of the CDR3: TGTGCCAGCAGTTACTCGACGACAGTCACCGGGGAGCTGTTTTTT.

This chain uses TRBV27 with TRBJ1-3, with 7 bases aligning to TRBD1. The V gene's germline CDR1 is MNHEY and CDR2 SMNVEV (reference sequence). V lost 6 bases, J lost 8 bases, and 7 bases stayed unmatched. The CDR3 runs 13 residues. CDR3 amino acids: CASSQLTGDTIYF. The CDR3 coding sequence is TGTGCCAGCAGCCAACTCACAGGGGACACCATATATTTT.

The chain has TRBV27 and TRBJ2-7; 8 bases agree with TRBD2. The CDR3 is made up of 13 amino acids. V shed 6 bases, J shed 2 bases, and the junction held 3 bases outside the gene matches. The germline V gene encodes CDR1 MNHEY and CDR2 SMNVEV (reference sequence). The chain's CDR3 is CASRGGGPYEQYF. Here the CDR3 DNA reads TGTGCCAGCAGGGGCGGGGGGCCCTACGAGCAGTACTTC.

The rearrangement uses TRBV7-8 and TRBJ1-4; D gene ambiguous. V shed 0 bases and J shed 0 bases, with 14 bases lying between them. CDR1 and CDR2 from the germline V gene are SGHVS and FQNEAQ. The CDR3 is made up of 18 amino acids. The CDR3 spells CASSLARVRRSTNEKLFF. The CDR3 coding sequence is TGTGCCAGCAGCTTAGCGCGGGTCAGGCGATCAACTAATGAAAAACTGTTTTTT.

The genes are TRBV4-1 and TRBJ2-7, with D perhaps TRBD2 (5 bases). V dropped 2 bases and J dropped 2 bases, with 13 bases sitting between them. The CDR3 sequence is 15 residues long. From germline, CDR1 is MGHRA and CDR2 YSYEKL. The CDR3 coding sequence is TGCGCCAGCAGCCAAATCTACACGAGGGCCTACGAGCAGTACTTC. Its translation: CASSQIYTRAYEQYF.

On this clone: Other nucleotide sequences from this sample produce the same CDR3. This sequence joins TRBV12-3 or TRBV12-4 and TRBJ2-7; no firm D call. V was clipped by 3 bases and J by 2 bases, with 8 bases between them. This CDR3 has 13 residues. In nucleotides, the CDR3 is TGTGCCAGCAGTTTGGGCCAAACCTACGAGCAGTACTTC. This sequence encodes CASSLGQTYEQYF.

The chain is built from TRBV5-8 and TRBJ2-3; maybe TRBD2 (6 bases). The CDR3 sequence is 13 residues long. Germline CDR1 is SGHTS and CDR2 is YDEGEE. V lost 3 bases to trimming and J lost 6 bases, with 11 bases between them. The CDR3 sequence: CASSSSGVDTQYF. The CDR3 bases are TGTGCCAGCAGCTCCTCGGGGGTTGATACGCAGTATTTT.

The chain uses TRBV7-2 and TRBJ1-5, with TRBD1 matching over 9 bases. The germline V gene encodes CDR1 SGHTA and CDR2 FQGNSA. The CDR3 is 14 amino acids. V lost 5 bases and J lost 6; bases outside the gene matches: 5. The CDR3 protein is CASSLDRGSQPQHF. The CDR3, as DNA: TGTGCCAGCAGCCTGGACAGGGGAAGTCAGCCCCAGCATTTT.

The chain combines TRBV19 with TRBJ2-1, with D possibly matching TRBD2 (6 bases). V lost 3 bases to trimming and J lost 5 bases, with 20 bases between them. The CDR3 extends over 17 amino acids. Germline values: CDR1 LNHDA, CDR2 SQIVND (reference sequence). Here the CDR3 reads CASSILGTAIGNNEQFF. CDR3 coding DNA: TGTGCCAGTAGTATTTTAGGGACTGCGATCGGAAACAATGAGCAGTTCTTC. The whole variable domain, remainder taken from reference TRBV19 and TRBJ2-1, is DGGITQSPKYLFRKEGQNVTLSCEQNLNHDAMYWYRQDPGQGLRLIYYSQIVNDFQKGDIAEGYSVSREKKESFPLTVTSAQKNPTAFYLCASSILGTAIGNNEQFFGPGTRLTVL.